This TCR beta chain was captured in a study of T cells in Graves' hyperthyroidism and ophthalmopathy (dated by TCRdb to about 2019). With regard to the full study: Peripheral blood samples were taken at initial diagnosis, before any treatment was given. After sampling, hyperthyroidism patients received methimazole starting at 30 mg daily, and ophthalmopathy patients received high-dose intravenous methylprednisolone. The 75 to 100 discovery patients were randomly divided into training and test sets at a 7:3 ratio. In addition, the study compared T-cell repertoires in thyroid tissue and in blood from 6 or 7 Graves' hyperthyroidism patients. An independent validation cohort of about 19 hyperthyroidism patients and some 15 patients who later progressed to ophthalmopathy tested prospective prediction of ophthalmopathy. A discovery cohort of about 96 patients, fewer than 50 with Graves' ophthalmopathy and over 55 with stable Graves' hyperthyroidism, was used to find distinguishing TCR V-J signatures. The paper describes TCR Vbeta CDR3 sequencing of 135 peripheral blood samples, made up of 43 ophthalmopathy patients, around 78 hyperthyroidism patients and 17 progressor patients.

This clonotype was recorded at least ten times. What this receptor recognizes is not known. No qualities accompany the bases; no much larger clone lies one base away. The germline ends are 12 bases apart after V is trimmed by 6 bases and J by 6 bases. According to the germline V gene (reference sequence), CDR1 reads LGHDT and CDR2 reads YNNKEL. There are 13 amino acids in the CDR3, from cysteine to phenylalanine inclusive. Only the CDR3 DNA stays, 39 bases, in frame from base 1. Hyperthyroidism patients were newly diagnosed, had a disease duration of under 2 months, and were aged 18 to 65 years. Patients with uncontrolled infections, other autoimmune diseases, pregnancy or lactation were excluded. Diagnoses were established on the basis of clinical symptoms, serum thyroxine and TRAb, thyroid ultrasound, and orbital computed tomography. For progressor patients, blood was drawn at the first diagnosis of hyperthyroidism, before any ophthalmopathy symptoms had appeared. Ficoll-Paque density gradient centrifugation was used to isolate PBMCs from 9.5 to 10 ml of fresh peripheral blood. Progressor patients were initially diagnosed with Graves' hyperthyroidism and developed ophthalmopathy during follow-up. Total RNA was extracted using Trizol reagent, and RNA quality was assessed on an Agilent 2100 Bioanalyzer.

The TCR beta CDR3 regions were amplified from RNA transcripts. A first-round RT-PCR of the TCR CDR3 used the HTBI primer set with the Qiagen OneStep RT-PCR kit. Libraries were constructed in a second round of multiplex PCR, after which size selection and purification were performed. Paired-end sequencing of the libraries was performed with 100 bp reads on an Illumina HiSeq2000. As for the original processing: SOAPnuke was used to process the raw data, throwing out any read that contained adapters or uncalled bases, had a mean Phred below 15, or lacked an exact constant-primer or identifier match. High-quality paired reads were merged using COPE v1.2.5, and each unique nucleotide sequence was defined as a clonotype. MiTCR v1.1 was used to align the clonotypes against IMGT TRBV, TRBD and TRBJ reference segments. The analysis was restricted to V-J combinations with a frequency above 0.0001, which together covered 98% to 99.2% of the repertoires. The TCS score was defined as the ratio of F50 (clonal expansion) to E x V (chaos), calculated using BLOSUM62-based TCRdist between CDR3 peptides within each V-J. Welch's t-statistics and random forest reduced just over 500 V-J features to 13, which were used in a naive Bayes classifier (R e1071). TCRdb reanalyzed the raw reads on its own, using fastp at Q25 for trimming and MiXCR for clone calling, and kept in-frame beta chains. A single entry per CDR3 protein holds the most common genes and DNA from its merged rows. The V and J calls and clone size are TCRdb's, not the authors'. The sample table contains 250,000 to 300,000 distinct CDR3 sequences; only one count was recorded for 13% of them. About 8% of the sample rests with the top ten.

Study-wide conclusions, independent of this receptor: In validation, the model predicted progression to ophthalmopathy with 55% to 71% sensitivity and around 72% specificity, a median of 6.5 months before onset. In cross-validation, a model built on a 13 V-J signature told ophthalmopathy apart from stable hyperthyroidism with under 90% sensitivity and about 81% specificity, and in testing the same model reached 80%/75%. Most expanded thyroid clonotypes (frequency above 0.001) were also detected in blood, a finding suggesting that blood repertoires may reflect thyroid immune responses. No statistical method was used to fix the sample size in advance, and group allocation was not hidden from the investigators.

This sequence originates from a woman in her 30s with Graves' hyperthyroidism that later progressed to Graves' ophthalmopathy. The chain couples TRBV3-1 to TRBJ2-1; tentative D gene TRBD2, with 6 bases matching. Sequencing input: blood. The CDR3 amino acid sequence is: CASSFGTSNEQFF. The DNA reads TGTGCCAGCAGTTTCGGGACTTCCAATGAGCAGTTCTTC.